This entry lists 27 T cell receptor beta chains sequenced from one sample in a study of type 1 regulatory T cells. For these TCRs, the target antigens are not known. Using its own MiXCR run on the reads, TCRdb lists one record per CDR3 protein. This repertoire shows approximately 43,000 distinct CDR3 sequences, 12% found once; its top ten account for about 8.2%. Sequences were obtained from cultured non-Tr1 T cells, either the whole culture or a sorted T cell fraction (not recorded which). The source of these receptors is a human donor in good health.

This clonotype was observed a few times. This chain uses TRBV7-3 with TRBJ2-6, with D possibly matching TRBD2 (5 bases). Trimming took off 1 base at V and 16 bases at J, with 14 bases between the two ends. CDR1 is SGHTA, CDR2 FQGTGA, per germline. The CDR3 is 13 residues long. The CDR3 spells CASSLNPEGRLTF. CDR3 DNA sequence: TGTGCCAGCAGCTTAAACCCCGAGGGAAGACTGACTTTC.

This clonotype has only a few counts. The gene calls are TRBV20-1 and TRBJ1-6; D ambiguous. The V end was cut by 5 bases, the J end by 7 bases, with 21 bases between. CDR1 is DFQATT, CDR2 SNEGSKA, per germline (reference sequence). The length of the CDR3 is 16 residues. CDR3 bases: TGCAGTGCTCAAGCCGAGATCCGAACATCCAATTCACCCCTCCACTTT. This gives the protein CSAQAEIRTSNSPLHF.

In its sample, this clonotype was seen many times. This chain uses TRBV24-1 with TRBJ2-3; no reliable D call. CDR1 and CDR2 (germline): KGHDR, SFDVKD. V gave up 7 bases and J gave up 2 bases, with 6 bases separating them. The CDR3 runs to 12 residues. CDR3 protein: CATRSNTDTQYF. In DNA, the CDR3 is TGTGCCACCAGGAGTAACACAGATACGCAGTATTTT.

This rearrangement joins TRBV24-1 to TRBJ2-3, with D unclear. Per the germline V gene, CDR1 is KGHDR and CDR2 is SFDVKD. V dropped 4 bases and J dropped 3 bases, with 19 bases sitting between them. The CDR3 is 17 amino acids. Here the CDR3 DNA reads TGTGCCACCAGTGACCCTGTACCGGGTCTAGGGACAGATACGCAGTATTTT. It specifies CATSDPVPGLGTDTQYF.

This clonotype has only a few counts. CDR3 DNA sequence: TGTGCCAGCAGCTTGGGGGGGGCGGTCGAGACCCAGTACTTC. It encodes CASSLGGAVETQYF. This sequence joins TRBV5-4 and TRBJ2-5, with D tentatively TRBD1 or TRBD2 (6 bases each). The germline V gene encodes CDR1 SGHNT and CDR2 YYREEE (reference sequence). V was trimmed by 0 bases and J by 5 bases, leaving 11 bases between them. The CDR3 is 14 residues long. The entire variable domain, with the rest obtained from reference TRBV5-4 and TRBJ2-5, is as follows: ETGVTQSPTHLIKTRGQQVTLRCSSQSGHNTVSWYQQALGQGPQFIFQYYREEENGRGNFPPRFSGLQFPNYSSELNVNALELDDSALYLCASSLGGAVETQYFGPGTRLLVL.

The chain carries TRBV19 and TRBJ2-1; D unresolved. This CDR3 contains 16 residues. V was cut by 4 bases and J by 2 bases, with 15 bases left in between. In germline, CDR1 is LNHDA, CDR2 SQIVND (reference sequence). CDR3 bases: TGTGCCAGTAGTAAGCCGGGCGACCGGGCCTACAATGAGCAGTTCTTC. This encodes CASSKPGDRAYNEQFF.

This clonotype was picked up a small number of times. The J gene is TRBJ2-1, the V gene TRBV9; 7 nucleotides match TRBD1. CDR1 is SGDLS, CDR2 YYNGEE, per germline. This CDR3 region has 19 residues. J lost 8 bases, V lost 4 bases, and 24 bases had no gene match. CDR3 loop: CASSPLGQRPRSSVDEQFF. DNA for the CDR3: TGTGCCAGCAGCCCACTGGGACAGCGGCCCCGTTCATCCGTCGATGAGCAGTTCTTC.

This clonotype occurred many times. The chain couples TRBV4-2 to TRBJ2-3; TRBD2 matches 13 bases. The CDR3 spans 16 residues. Trimming at V came to 3 bases and at J to 10 bases, leaving 10 bases not matched to a gene. Germline V gene data show CDR1 as LGHNA and CDR2 as YNFKEQ. CDR3 residues: CASSHLHGTSGNAQYF. CDR3 DNA sequence: TGTGCCAGCAGCCACTTACACGGGACTAGCGGGAACGCGCAGTATTTT.

This clonotype showed up many times. V gene TRBV5-1 combines with J gene TRBJ2-7, with 10 bases lining up with TRBD2. The CDR3 runs to 13 residues. V lost 7 bases, J lost 6 bases, and 7 bases stayed unmatched. Germline CDR1 is SGHRS and CDR2 is YFSETQ. CDR3 amino acids: CASGLAGDREQYF. For the CDR3, the DNA is TGCGCCAGCGGGCTAGCGGGAGACCGCGAGCAGTACTTC.

This clonotype was recorded at least ten times. This chain connects TRBV12-3 or TRBV12-4 to TRBJ2-7, with TRBD2 matching over 8 bases. V shed 5 bases, J shed 9 bases, and the junction held 9 bases outside the gene matches. This CDR3 has 13 residues. The CDR3 DNA sequence: TGTGCCAGCAGTCCTGAGCGGGAGAGGTGGCAGTACTTC. Translating it yields CASSPERERWQYF.

This clonotype was seen a few times. This chain links TRBV19 with TRBJ2-7; 9 nucleotides align to TRBD2. The trim removed 9 bases at V and 3 bases at J, leaving 3 bases unmatched. Looked up from germline, CDR1 is LNHDA and CDR2 is SQIVND (reference sequence). There are 12 residues in the CDR3. The CDR3 coding sequence is TGTGCCAGCCGCGGGGGGGGCTACGAGCAGTACTTC. It yields the protein CASRGGGYEQYF.

Many counts were recorded for this clonotype. The chain is built from TRBV11-2 and TRBJ2-2; D may be TRBD2 (6 bases). CDR1 SGHAT and CDR2 FQNNGV come from the germline V gene. V was trimmed by 5 bases and J by 4 bases, leaving 17 bases between them. The CDR3 length is 16 residues. Written as DNA, the CDR3 is TGTGCCAGCAGCCTCAACCCGGGAGCAAGCACCGGGGAGCTGTTTTTT. Translated: CASSLNPGASTGELFF.

This clonotype occurred many times. The genes are TRBV25-1 and TRBJ2-7; TRBD1 is a possible D gene (6 bases). The CDR3 covers 13 residues. The V gene lost 4 bases and the J gene lost 3 bases, with 10 bases spanning the gap. The V gene's germline CDR1 is MGHDK and CDR2 SYGVNS. CDR3 DNA sequence: TGTGCCAGCAGTGTACAGGGCGGCTACGAGCAGTACTTC. Encoded protein: CASSVQGGYEQYF.

Note on this clonotype: A read error may be the cause here, since a much bigger clone is one base away. The chain recombines TRBV14 with TRBJ2-1, with D uncertain. CDR3 length: 17 residues. CDR1 is SGHDN, CDR2 FVKESK, per germline. In DNA form, the CDR3 reads TGTGCCAGCAGCCCAGTTATCGGCGTTAGCTCCTACAATGAGCAGTCCTTC. Protein: CASSPVIGVSSYNEQSF.

At least ten counts were recorded for this clonotype. The chain has TRBV7-9 and TRBJ1-4; D is possibly TRBD1 (5 bases). The ends were cut back, 2 bases at V and 6 bases at J, with 10 bases in the middle. Per the germline V gene, CDR1 is SEHNR and CDR2 is FQNEAQ (reference sequence). The CDR3 extends over 14 amino acids. This chain's CDR3 is CASSLRGAYEKLFF. The CDR3 DNA reads TGTGCCAGCAGCTTACGAGGGGCGTATGAAAAACTGTTTTTT.

The CDR3: CSAEGGSVRTDTQYF. DNA of the CDR3: TGCAGTGCTGAGGGCGGGAGTGTACGCACAGATACGCAGTATTTT. The rearrangement joins TRBV20-1 to TRBJ2-3; 7 bases are a match to TRBD2. V gave up 5 bases and J gave up 1 base; unmatched junction bases: 9. This CDR3 is 15 amino acids long. Per germline, CDR1 DFQATT and CDR2 SNEGSKA (reference sequence).

This clonotype was recorded many times. V usage is TRBV12-3 or TRBV12-4 and J usage is TRBJ2-5; tentative D call: TRBD2 (6 bases). CDR3 size: 13 residues. V was pared by 4 bases and J by 1 base, with 7 bases between. The CDR3 sequence is CASSSRGQETQYF. The CDR3 nucleotides read TGTGCCAGCAGTTCGCGGGGCCAAGAGACCCAGTACTTC.

Many counts were recorded for this clonotype. The J gene is TRBJ2-7, the V gene TRBV10-3; D is uncertain. CDR1 ENHRY and CDR2 SYGVKD come from the germline V gene. The CDR3 loop spans 13 amino acids. V was clipped by 4 bases and J by 6 bases, with 13 bases between them. The CDR3: CAISGGVSGEQYF. DNA for the CDR3: TGTGCCATCAGTGGTGGGGTCTCGGGCGAGCAGTACTTC.

This clonotype was counted only a few times. The V and J genes are TRBV30 and TRBJ1-5; D call uncertain. The CDR3 length is 13 residues. Trimming stripped 3 bases from V and 6 bases from J, with 12 bases between. Germline values: CDR1 GTSNPN, CDR2 SVGIG (reference sequence). In nucleotides, the CDR3 is TGTGCCTGGAGCAGGTCCGATCGTCAGCCCCAGCATTTT. The encoded protein is CAWSRSDRQPQHF.

In this sample, this clonotype turned up many times. This chain links TRBV28 with TRBJ2-1; D unclear. The V and J ends lost 3 bases and 1 base respectively, with 10 bases between them. Looked up from germline, CDR1 is MDHEN and CDR2 is SYDVKM. The CDR3 covers 15 residues. In DNA form, the CDR3 reads TGTGCCAGCAGTTTTGGTAGCTCTTCCTACAATGAGCAGTTCTTC. The encoded protein is CASSFGSSSYNEQFF.

Only a few counts were recorded for this clonotype. The chain employs TRBV27 and TRBJ2-7; weak D call: TRBD2 (5 bases). Trimming left V 5 bases short and J 2 bases short, with 19 bases between. The germline gives CDR1 MNHEY, CDR2 SMNVEV (reference sequence). The CDR3 has 16 residues. The CDR3 reads CASSNPPTRVPYEQYF. The CDR3 DNA reads TGTGCCAGCAGTAATCCCCCAACTAGAGTTCCCTACGAGCAGTACTTC.

The sample holds many counts of this clonotype. The V gene is TRBV6-1, the J gene TRBJ2-1; the D is unclear. The ends were cut back, 4 bases at V and 5 bases at J, with 12 bases in the middle. The CDR3 runs to 14 residues. Germline-derived CDR1 and CDR2 are MNHNS and SASEGT. Here the CDR3 reads CASSGNGWNNEQFF. In DNA, the CDR3 is TGTGCCAGCAGTGGCAACGGATGGAACAATGAGCAGTTCTTC.

This clonotype was seen ten or more times. The chain employs TRBV5-8 and TRBJ2-3; possible D gene TRBD2, 6 bases. V was cut by 2 bases and J by 7 bases, with 14 bases left in between. The CDR3 has 14 amino acids. Germline loops: CDR1 SGHTS, CDR2 YDEGEE. The CDR3 DNA reads TGTGCCAGCAGCTTCCTAGCGAGGATACATACGCAGTATTTT. It specifies CASSFLARIHTQYF.

In its sample, this clonotype was seen a few times. This sequence joins TRBV7-9 and TRBJ2-7; D is uncertain. Trimming took 10 bases from V and 3 from J, leaving 16 bases between them. The CDR3 runs to 13 residues. CDR1 SEHNR and CDR2 FQNEAQ come from the germline V gene (reference sequence). The CDR3 spells CAIRQAPYYEQYF. The CDR3 region has the DNA TGTGCCATTCGACAAGCTCCTTACTACGAGCAGTACTTC.

V is TRBV19 and J is TRBJ2-1, with TRBD2 matching 11 bases. This CDR3 contains 18 residues. Per germline, CDR1 LNHDA and CDR2 SQIVND (reference sequence). V shed 4 bases and J 5 bases; nucleotides not matched to a gene: 13. CDR3 DNA sequence: TGTGCCAGTAGTAGTGGTTGGGCTAGCGGGAGGAACAACAATGAGCAGTTCTTC. It is translated as CASSSGWASGRNNNEQFF.

As concerns this clonotype: A clone one base away is much larger, so this may be a read error. The rearrangement uses TRBV28 and TRBJ2-3, with TRBD2 as a possible D gene (5 bases). V was pared by 6 bases and J by 4 bases, with 8 bases between. Germline CDR1 is MDHEN and CDR2 is SYDVKM. CDR3 size: 12 residues. The DNA of the CDR3 is TGTGCCAGCAGGGATAGCGCAGATACGCAGTATTTT. Protein product: CASRDSADTQYF.

This clonotype showed up many times. The chain uses TRBV11-2 and TRBJ2-5; D is undetermined. The CDR3 consists of 14 residues. The germline V gene has CDR1 SGHAT and CDR2 FQNNGV. Trimming removed 1 base at V and 1 base at J, with 7 bases between. This CDR3 is CASSLGHLQETQYF. For the CDR3, the DNA is TGTGCCAGCAGCTTAGGACATCTCCAAGAGACCCAGTACTTC.